The present T cell receptor (beta chain) was sequenced within a study of metastatic and nonmetastatic thyroid tumors. Study-level information: Comparison of repertoires was carried out across blood and tumor or nodule tissue from malignant and benign thyroid patients.

In germline, CDR1 is LNHDA, CDR2 SQIVND (reference sequence). This CDR3 region has 14 residues. The germline V and J ends were trimmed by 2 bases and 9 bases, with 16 bases remaining between them. This clone has just a few counts. What it recognizes is unknown. Methods used by the authors: Between-group CDR3 differences, defined by clinicopathological status, yielded a distant-metastasis classifier for papillary thyroid cancer. TCRdb re-processed the PCR reads through MiXCR. The authors' filters were not applied to this entry. The profile covers 20,000 to 25,000 clones, with more than 15% appearing a single time and over 9.5% taken by the ten largest. Study results and limitations: Significantly greater TCR beta diversity was reportedly found in malignant thyroid tumors than in benign nodules (in blood and tumor).

All patients were treatment-naive before thyroid surgery. The sequenced sample was tumor tissue. The chain uses TRBV19 and TRBJ1-2, with D possibly matching TRBD1 (6 bases). The TCR originated in a female donor with papillary thyroid cancer or a benign thyroid nodule (not recorded which). Some clones in this sample may be carry-over from other donors' samples. The chain's CDR3 is CASSIRQGSARYTF. The CDR3 nucleotides are TGTGCCAGTAGTATAAGGCAGGGGTCGGCTCGCTACACCTTC.